A single sample is the source of the 22 T cell receptor beta chains below, sequenced in a study of cytomegalovirus exposure and HLA in healthy donors. PCR primers comprised 60 Vbeta and 13 Jbeta primers. Assay: immunoSEQ multiplex PCR; the TCRdb copy retains only in-frame clones and omits some. The sample has some 200,000 clones; about four fifths are singletons. The material sequenced was PBMCs. These receptor sequences come from a girl aged 10 to 17 in good health and CMV-seropositive.

This clone showed up just once. The chain is built from TRBV30 and TRBJ2-5, with 10 bases fitting TRBD2. CDR1 is GTSNPN and CDR2 is SVGIG in the germline V gene (reference sequence). CDR3 length: 13 residues. The CDR3 sequence: CGRSGGARETQYF. The CDR3 nucleotides are TGTGGTAGGAGCGGGGGGGCCAGAGAGACCCAGTACTTC.

The chain employs TRBV13 and TRBJ1-1; 9 bases map to TRBD1. The CDR3 extends over 15 amino acids. The junction had 14 bases not matched to a gene; V was cut back by 7 bases and J by 8 bases. Germline lookup yields CDR1 PRHDT and CDR2 FYEKMQ (reference sequence). The CDR3 sequence: CASNNQQGAHIEAFF. Written as DNA, the CDR3 is TGTGCCAGCAACAACCAACAGGGGGCGCATATCGAAGCTTTCTTT.

The chain couples TRBV5-1 to TRBJ2-3, with 8 bases lining up with TRBD2. The CDR3 is 16 amino acids. Germline values: CDR1 SGHRS, CDR2 YFSETQ. V was clipped by 0 bases and J by 5 bases; unmatched bases: 8. In nucleotides, the CDR3 is TGCGCCAGCAGCTTGGAATCGGGGGGGCCGGGAGATACGCAGTATTTT. Protein sequence: CASSLESGGPGDTQYF.

The chain combines TRBV5-1 with TRBJ2-3; the match to TRBD2 covers 10 bases. This CDR3 comprises 16 residues. V lost 6 bases to trimming and J lost 4 bases; unmatched junction nucleotides: 11. Germline V gives CDR1 SGHRS, CDR2 YFSETQ. CDR3 sequence: CASTSLAGEEADTQYF. In nucleotides, the CDR3 is TGCGCCAGCACTTCCCTAGCGGGGGAGGAGGCAGATACGCAGTATTTT.

This chain joins TRBV5-6 and TRBJ1-2; 7 nucleotides line up with TRBD1. Germline assignment: CDR1 SGHDT and CDR2 YYEEEE. The CDR3 spans 12 residues. Trimming cost V 0 bases and J 7 bases; bases outside gene matches: 0. The chain's CDR3 is CASSLDRGGYTF. In nucleotides, the CDR3 is TGTGCCAGCAGCTTGGACAGGGGTGGCTACACCTTC. Together with reference TRBV5-6 and TRBJ1-2, the CDR3 gives the full variable domain: DAGVTQSPTHLIKTRGQQVTLRCSPKSGHDTVSWYQQALGQGPQFIFQYYEEEERQRGNFPDRFSGHQFPNYSSELNVNALLLGDSALYLCASSLDRGGYTFGSGTRLTVV.

The rearrangement links TRBV5-4 to TRBJ1-4; possible D gene TRBD1, 6 bases. This CDR3 comprises 15 residues. The germline gives CDR1 SGHNT, CDR2 YYREEE (reference sequence). Trimming stripped 1 base from V and 7 bases from J, with 14 bases between. CDR3 sequence reads: CASSLLGQGREKLFF. DNA of the CDR3: TGTGCCAGCAGCTTGTTGGGGCAGGGGCGTGAAAAACTGTTTTTT.

The chain employs TRBV4-1 and TRBJ2-7; TRBD2 matches 11 bases. The length of the CDR3 is 14 residues. V gave up 3 bases and J gave up 4 bases; unmatched junction bases: 2. Germline values: CDR1 MGHRA, CDR2 YSYEKL. The CDR3 spells CASSQLAGGYEQYF. CDR3 nucleotides: TGCGCCAGCAGCCAGCTAGCGGGGGGATACGAGCAGTACTTC.

This clone was counted between two and nine times. The V call is TRBV4-1, the J call TRBJ2-2; D gene ambiguous. Germline V gene lookup returns CDR1 MGHRA and CDR2 YSYEKL. With 1 base removed from V and 3 bases from J, the gap between germline ends came to 12 bases. The CDR3 extends over 16 amino acids. The CDR3: CASSQAQQAYTGELFF. The CDR3 DNA reads TGCGCCAGCAGCCAAGCCCAGCAGGCCTACACCGGGGAGCTGTTTTTT.

The table lists this clone with a count of one. The rearrangement uses TRBV7-2 and TRBJ1-6; a weak D match, TRBD1 (6 bases). Germline lookup yields CDR1 SGHTA and CDR2 FQGNSA. The V end lost 1 base, the J end lost 13 bases, and 23 bases lay between the germline ends. CDR3 size: 17 residues. CDR3 sequence: CASSLEPTGTMGDPLHF. As DNA, the CDR3 is TGTGCCAGCAGCTTAGAGCCGACCGGGACAATGGGTGACCCCCTCCACTTT.

V and J are TRBV25-1 and TRBJ2-7; perhaps TRBD2 as D (7 bases). Trimming took 2 bases from V and 3 from J, leaving 11 bases between them. The CDR3 sequence is 14 residues long. Germline V gene lookup returns CDR1 MGHDK and CDR2 SYGVNS. The CDR3 loop is CASSEGGGGYEQYF. For the CDR3, the DNA is TGTGCCAGCAGTGAAGGGGGGGGCGGCTACGAGCAGTACTTC.

In nucleotides, the CDR3 is TGTGCCAGCGGGGGGCTAGCGGCGTCCGGGGAGCTGTTTTTT. It encodes CASGGLAASGELFF. This chain joins TRBV6-5 and TRBJ2-2, with D possibly TRBD2 on 7 matching bases. Per germline, CDR1 MNHEY and CDR2 SVGAGI. The CDR3 has 14 amino acids. The V and J ends lost 8 bases and 6 bases respectively, with 16 bases between them.

There are a few counts of this clone. This chain joins TRBV6-5 and TRBJ2-7; no definite D call. Between the trimmed V and J ends, which lost 6 bases and 0 bases, there was a span of 9 bases. CDR1 MNHEY and CDR2 SVGAGI come from the germline V gene. The CDR3 totals 13 residues. CDR3 coding DNA: TGTGCCAGCAGCCTCGACAACTCCTACGAGCAGTACTTC. Its protein is CASSLDNSYEQYF.

This clone was observed a few times. V is TRBV28 and J is TRBJ2-7; 7 bases fit TRBD2. Trimming took 8 bases from V and 1 from J; bases not matched to a gene: 11. Germline values: CDR1 MDHEN, CDR2 SYDVKM. The CDR3 consists of 15 residues. CDR3 sequence reads: CASATAGSVSYEQYF. The CDR3, as DNA: TGTGCCAGCGCCACAGCGGGGTCCGTTTCCTACGAGCAGTACTTC.

The DNA for the CDR3 is TGCGCCAGCAGCCAAGAGAAATCTAGAGGGTACGAGCAGTACTTC. Translation gives CASSQEKSRGYEQYF. J is TRBJ2-7 and V is TRBV4-3; possible D gene TRBD2, 5 bases. The germline CDR1 and CDR2 sequences are LGHNA and YSLEER. The CDR3 is 15 amino acids. Trimming left V 0 bases short and J 4 bases short, with 13 bases between.

The rearrangement uses TRBV19 and TRBJ1-1; 9 bases align to TRBD1. V gave up 3 bases and J gave up 6 bases; unmatched junction bases: 11. CDR3 length equals 16 residues. Germline lookup yields CDR1 LNHDA and CDR2 SQIVND (reference sequence). The CDR3 DNA is TGTGCCAGTAGTATCGGGGGACAGGGTTTTAACGCTGAAGCTTTCTTT. Translation gives CASSIGGQGFNAEAFF.

This chain joins TRBV7-9 and TRBJ2-7; no clear D gene. The germline CDR1 and CDR2 sequences are SEHNR and FQNEAQ (reference sequence). V lost 6 bases and J 2 bases, leaving 5 bases between the germline ends. This CDR3 is 11 amino acids long. The CDR3 bases are TGTGCCAGCAGTTCTACCTACGAGCAGTACTTC. Translation: CASSSTYEQYF.

The chain combines TRBV7-2 with TRBJ2-2, with 7 bases that match TRBD1. Germline values: CDR1 SGHTA, CDR2 FQGNSA. This CDR3 comprises 14 residues. V shed 2 bases and J 5 bases; nucleotides not matched to a gene: 2. The CDR3 nucleotides read TGTGCCAGCAGCTTAACGACAGGGACCGGGGAGCTGTTTTTT. This encodes CASSLTTGTGELFF.

This sequence joins TRBV11-2 and TRBJ1-1; D perhaps matches TRBD1 (6 bases). CDR3 size: 16 residues. Germline V lookup: CDR1 SGHAT, CDR2 FQNNGV. V gave up 1 base and J gave up 4 bases, with 16 bases separating them. The CDR3 DNA follows: TGTGCCAGCAGCTTAGGCCCCACAGGGATCAGCACTGAAGCTTTCTTT. Its translation: CASSLGPTGISTEAFF.

The chain uses TRBV4-1 and TRBJ2-7; 10 nucleotides line up with TRBD2. The ends lost 1 base at V and 0 bases at J; junction bases unmatched: 6. Germline V gene sequence: CDR1 MGHRA, CDR2 YSYEKL. This CDR3 has 17 residues. CDR3 bases: TGCGCCAGCAGCCAAGTAACTAGCGGGGCAAGCTCCTACGAGCAGTACTTC. Its protein is CASSQVTSGASSYEQYF.

This clone showed up just a few times. Mismatch with germline at one junction end may stem from a read error. The V and J genes are TRBV6-6 and TRBJ1-1, with D uncertain. This CDR3 has 12 amino acids. In germline, CDR1 is MNHNY, CDR2 SVGAGI (reference sequence). The CDR3 spells CASSYAGASWWF. As DNA, the CDR3 is TGTGCCAGCAGCTACGCGGGAGCGTCCTGGTGGTTT.

The CDR3 here is CASSPGTSGGDYNEQFF. The DNA for the CDR3 is TGTGCCAGCAGCCCCGGGACTAGCGGGGGTGACTACAATGAGCAGTTCTTC. This chain links TRBV9 with TRBJ2-1, with 14 positions matching TRBD2. The CDR3 is 17 residues long. With 4 bases clipped from V and 3 bases from J, the junction kept 6 bases outside the gene matches. Germline CDR1 is SGDLS and CDR2 is YYNGEE.

This chain connects TRBV25-1 to TRBJ2-3; a possible D gene is TRBD1 (6 bases). Trimming stripped 2 bases from V and 2 bases from J, with 8 bases between. Per the germline V gene, CDR1 is MGHDK and CDR2 is SYGVNS. The CDR3 is made up of 14 amino acids. Here the CDR3 DNA reads TGTGCCAGCAGTGAACCAGGGGACACAGATACGCAGTATTTT. Its protein is CASSEPGDTDTQYF.